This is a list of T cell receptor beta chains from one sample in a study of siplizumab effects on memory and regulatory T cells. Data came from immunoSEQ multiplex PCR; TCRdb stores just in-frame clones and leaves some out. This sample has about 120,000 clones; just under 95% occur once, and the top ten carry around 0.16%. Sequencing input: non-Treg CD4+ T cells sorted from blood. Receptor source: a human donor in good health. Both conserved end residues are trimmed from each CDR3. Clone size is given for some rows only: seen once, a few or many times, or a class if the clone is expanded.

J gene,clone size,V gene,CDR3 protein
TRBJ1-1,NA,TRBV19,ASSEMGQWNTEAF
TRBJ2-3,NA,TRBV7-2,ASSLSGPQGDTQY
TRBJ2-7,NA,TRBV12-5,ASGFSYEQY
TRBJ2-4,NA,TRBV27,ASSSGTGGPIQY
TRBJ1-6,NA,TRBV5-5,ASSLVLGFQANSPLH
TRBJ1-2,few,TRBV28,ASSVGAGGGYT
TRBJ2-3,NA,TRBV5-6,ASSSAGTDTQY
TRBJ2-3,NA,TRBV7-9,ASSLKAGRTADTQY
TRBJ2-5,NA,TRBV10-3,AISDRVKQETQY
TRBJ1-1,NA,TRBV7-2,ASSLKRGRNTEAF
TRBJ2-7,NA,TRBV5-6,ASSRPYEQY
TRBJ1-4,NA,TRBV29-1,SVQEGQFNEKLF
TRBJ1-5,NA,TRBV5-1,ASSRGDNQPQH
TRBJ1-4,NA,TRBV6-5,ASSYGSVGTEKLF
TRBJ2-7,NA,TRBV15,ATSREEMTEQY
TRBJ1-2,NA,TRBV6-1,ASSESGRGLGYT
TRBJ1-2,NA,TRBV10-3,AISESIAFYT
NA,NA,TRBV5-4,ASSSDPAGLYEQY
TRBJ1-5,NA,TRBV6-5,ASSYALNQPQH
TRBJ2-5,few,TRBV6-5,ASSYSGAYQETQY
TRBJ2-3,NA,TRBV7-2,ASSISSRGIADTQY
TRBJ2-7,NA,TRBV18,ASSPLAGASYEQY
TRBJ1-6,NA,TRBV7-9,ASSLAAGGAYNSPLH
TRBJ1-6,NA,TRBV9,ASPISDTVNSPLH
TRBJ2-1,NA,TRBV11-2,ASSLGLEFSYNEQF
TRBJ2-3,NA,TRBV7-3,ASSALIAGGSDTQY
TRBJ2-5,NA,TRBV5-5,ASSFLDRNQETQY